The entry below describes one T cell receptor beta chain. Sequenced by immunoSEQ multiplex PCR; TCRdb stores in-frame clones only, minus some. The table records 150,000 to 200,000 clones, 65% to 90% of them present only once. This sample is part of a study of blood T cell repertoires in COVID-19. The ends lost 3 bases at V and 4 bases at J; junction bases unmatched: 10. This CDR3 comprises 16 residues. Germline CDR1 is MNHNS and CDR2 is SASEGT. The V gene is TRBV6-1, the J gene TRBJ1-2, with 8 bases identical to TRBD1. This sequence was found in a woman aged 40-49 years with COVID-19, enrolled during active disease. The sample taken for sequencing was peripheral blood. The CDR3 coding sequence is TGTGCCAGCAGTGATGGGGTGGCAGGGGGCGCCTATGGCTACACCTTC. Protein sequence: CASSDGVAGGAYGYTF.